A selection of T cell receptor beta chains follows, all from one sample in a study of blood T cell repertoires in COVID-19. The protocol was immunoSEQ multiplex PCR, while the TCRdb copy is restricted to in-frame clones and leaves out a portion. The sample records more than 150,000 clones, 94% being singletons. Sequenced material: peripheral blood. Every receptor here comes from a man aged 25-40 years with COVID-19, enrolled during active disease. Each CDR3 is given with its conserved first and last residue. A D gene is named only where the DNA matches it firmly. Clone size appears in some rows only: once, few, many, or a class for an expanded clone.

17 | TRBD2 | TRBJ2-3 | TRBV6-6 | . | TGTGCCAGCAGTCCGCGGCGGGGGGCAGACCACACAGATACGCAGTATTTT | CASSPRRGADHTDTQYF
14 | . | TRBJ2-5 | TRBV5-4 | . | TGTGCCAGCAGCTCCCACAGGGTGGCGGAGACCCAGTACTTC | CASSSHRVAETQYF
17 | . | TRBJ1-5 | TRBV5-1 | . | TGCGCCAGCAGCCCCGGGCCCGCACAGGATAGCAATCAGCCCCAGCATTTT | CASSPGPAQDSNQPQHF
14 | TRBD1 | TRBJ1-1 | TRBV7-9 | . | TGTGCCAGCAGCTGGTACAGGGGGAACACTGAAGCTTTCTTT | CASSWYRGNTEAFF
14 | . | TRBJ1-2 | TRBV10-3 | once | TGTGCCATCAGTGGGAGGGACCCTAACTATGGCTACACCTTC | CAISGRDPNYGYTF
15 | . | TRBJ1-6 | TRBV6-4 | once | TGTGCCAGCAGTGACTCGGCAGCCTATAATTCACCCCTCCACTTT | CASSDSAAYNSPLHF
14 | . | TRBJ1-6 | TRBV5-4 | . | TGTGCCAGCAGCTTGCAGGGATATAATTCACCCCTCCACTTT | CASSLQGYNSPLHF
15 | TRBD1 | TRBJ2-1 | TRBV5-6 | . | TGTGCCAGCAGCTTGGGACAGGGCTCCTACAATGAGCAGTTCTTC | CASSLGQGSYNEQFF
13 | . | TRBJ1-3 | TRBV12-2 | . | TGTGCAAGTCGCCCACGGACAGGGAACACCATATATTTT | CASRPRTGNTIYF
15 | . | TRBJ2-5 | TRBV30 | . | TGTGCCTGGAGTACTCAGACAGCGGGCCAAGAGACCCAGTACTTC | CAWSTQTAGQETQYF
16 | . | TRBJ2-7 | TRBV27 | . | TGTGCCAGCAGTTTAAAAGGTCCGGACAGCTCCTACGAGCAGTACTTC | CASSLKGPDSSYEQYF
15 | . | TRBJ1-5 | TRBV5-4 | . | TGTGCCAGCAGCTTGGATCAGGGTGCTTACCAGCCCCAGCATTTT | CASSLDQGAYQPQHF
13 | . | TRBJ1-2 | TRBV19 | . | . | CASTSGQGEGYTF
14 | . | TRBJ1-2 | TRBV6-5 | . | TGTGCCAGCAGTTTATACCGGACAGACTATGGCTACACCTTC | CASSLYRTDYGYTF
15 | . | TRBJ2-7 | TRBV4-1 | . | TGCGCCAGCAGCCAGGGAACGGACAGAACCTACGAGCAGTACTTC | CASSQGTDRTYEQYF
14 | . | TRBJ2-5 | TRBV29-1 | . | TGCAGCGCCGCCAGGGAGGTTGGAGGAGAGACCCAGTACTTC | CSAAREVGGETQYF
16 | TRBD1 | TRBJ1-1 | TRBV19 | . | TGTGCCAGTAGTATTTACCCGGAGGGGGCGGCCACTGAAGCTTTCTTT | CASSIYPEGAATEAFF
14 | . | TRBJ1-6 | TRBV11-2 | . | TGTGCCAGCAGCACCCACAGGGACAATTCACCCCTCCACTTT | CASSTHRDNSPLHF
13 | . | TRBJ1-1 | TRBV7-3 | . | TGTGCCAGCAGCGGCCAGGGTCTCGGAGAAGCTTTCTTT | CASSGQGLGEAFF
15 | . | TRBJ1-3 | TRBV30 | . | TGTGCCTGGAGTGCCTACATGAGGCCTGGAAACACCATATATTTT | CAWSAYMRPGNTIYF
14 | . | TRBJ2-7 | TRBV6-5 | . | TGTGCCAGCCACCCCACAGGGGGGGTCGGCGAGCAGTACTTC | CASHPTGGVGEQYF
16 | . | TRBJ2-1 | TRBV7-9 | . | TGTGCCAGCAGCGGGAGGCGGGTGAGCTCCTACAATGAGCAGTTCTTC | CASSGRRVSSYNEQFF
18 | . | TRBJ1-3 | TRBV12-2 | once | TGTGCAAGTCGCTTACTGCAGTGGAGCCAGCACTCTGGAAACACCATATATTTT | CASRLLQWSQHSGNTIYF
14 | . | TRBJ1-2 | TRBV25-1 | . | TGTGCCAGCAGTGAACCAGGGAAAAACTATGGCTACACCTTC | CASSEPGKNYGYTF
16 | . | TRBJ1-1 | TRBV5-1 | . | TGCGCCAGCAGCTTGGGAGGGAGGCAGATGAACACTGAAGCTTTCTTT | CASSLGGRQMNTEAFF
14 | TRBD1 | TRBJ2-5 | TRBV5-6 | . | TGTGCCAGCAGCTCAAGGACAGGCCAAGAGACCCAGTACTTC | CASSSRTGQETQYF
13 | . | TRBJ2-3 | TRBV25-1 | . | TGTGCCAGCAAGGAGGGGAAGTCGGATACGCAGTATTTT | CASKEGKSDTQYF
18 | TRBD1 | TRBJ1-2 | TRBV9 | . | TGTGCCAGCAGCCCCCGGGGTAGGGGGCAGGGGCCCATCTATGGCTACACCTTC | CASSPRGRGQGPIYGYTF
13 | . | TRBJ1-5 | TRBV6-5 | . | TGTGCCAGCCGAACAGCTAGCAATCAGCCCCAGCATTTT | CASRTASNQPQHF
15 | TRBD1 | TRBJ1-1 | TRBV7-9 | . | TGTGCCAGCAGCTTAGACAGGGGGCGATCTACTGAAGCTTTCTTT | CASSLDRGRSTEAFF
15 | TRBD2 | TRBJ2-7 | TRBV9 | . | TGTGCCAGCAGCGTTCTAGCGGGGGCCACCTACGAGCAGTACTTC | CASSVLAGATYEQYF
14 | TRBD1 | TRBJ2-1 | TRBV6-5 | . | TGTGCCAGCAGCCGGGACAGGGATCTCTGGGAGCAGTTCTTC | CASSRDRDLWEQFF
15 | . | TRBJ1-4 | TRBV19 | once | TGTGCCAGTAGTATGAGGGCAGGCACTAATGAAAAACTGTTTTTT | CASSMRAGTNEKLFF
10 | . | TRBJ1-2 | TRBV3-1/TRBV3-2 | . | TGTGCCAGCGGGCAGGGGGGCTACACCTTC | CASGQGGYTF
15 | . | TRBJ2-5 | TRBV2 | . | TGTGCCAGCCGACTCACTAGGACGGATAAAGAGACCCAGTACTTC | CASRLTRTDKETQYF
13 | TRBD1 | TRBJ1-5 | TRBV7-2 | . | TGTGCCAGCAGCCCACAGGGGAATCAGCCCCAGCATTTT | CASSPQGNQPQHF
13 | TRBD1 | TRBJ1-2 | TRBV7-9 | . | TGTGCCAGCAGCGCCGACAGGGTGTTTGGCTACACCTTC | CASSADRVFGYTF
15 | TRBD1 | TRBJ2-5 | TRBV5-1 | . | TGCGCCAGCAGCTGGGGACCGACAGGGCAAGAGACCCAGTACTTC | CASSWGPTGQETQYF
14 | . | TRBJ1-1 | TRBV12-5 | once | TGTGCTAGTGGTTTGGAACAGATGAACACTGAAGCTTTCTTT | CASGLEQMNTEAFF
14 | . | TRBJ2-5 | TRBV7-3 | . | TGTGCCAGCAGCTTGGGACTGCCTGGGGAGACCCAGTACTTC | CASSLGLPGETQYF
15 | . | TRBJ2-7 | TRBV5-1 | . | TGCGCCAGCAGCTTCCCTGGGGGGAGCTCCTACGAGCAGTACTTC | CASSFPGGSSYEQYF
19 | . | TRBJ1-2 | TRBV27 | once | TGTGCCAGCAGTTTGGAGGGGGGGGGCGCTGGTAATTGGATAAGTGGCTACACCTTC | CASSLEGGGAGNWISGYTF
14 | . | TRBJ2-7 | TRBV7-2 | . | TGTGCCAGCAGCTTAGTCGGGGGGCGCTACGAGCAGTACTTC | CASSLVGGRYEQYF
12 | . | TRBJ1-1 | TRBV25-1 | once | TGTGCCAGCAGTGACAGGCACACTGAAGCTTTCTTT | CASSDRHTEAFF
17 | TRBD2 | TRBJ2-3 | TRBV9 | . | TGTGCCAGCTGCGGGGACTGGGGAGGGGACCTGGGGGATACGCAGTATTTT | CASCGDWGGDLGDTQYF
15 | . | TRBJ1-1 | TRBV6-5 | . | TGTGCCAGCAGACCTCCAGCGGGGCGGAACACTGAAGCTTTCTTT | CASRPPAGRNTEAFF
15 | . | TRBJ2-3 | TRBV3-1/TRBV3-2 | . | TGTGCCAGCAGCCAAGACCCAGGAAGCACAGATACGCAGTATTTT | CASSQDPGSTDTQYF
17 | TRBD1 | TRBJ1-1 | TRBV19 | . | TGTGCCAGTAGTATCTCTCCCCCCCGGGACAGGGTTTCAGAAGCTTTCTTT | CASSISPPRDRVSEAFF
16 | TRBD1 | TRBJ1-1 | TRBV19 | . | TGTGCCAGTGGATCCACTTCCATAGGGGGCGGAACTGAAGCTTTCTTT | CASGSTSIGGGTEAFF